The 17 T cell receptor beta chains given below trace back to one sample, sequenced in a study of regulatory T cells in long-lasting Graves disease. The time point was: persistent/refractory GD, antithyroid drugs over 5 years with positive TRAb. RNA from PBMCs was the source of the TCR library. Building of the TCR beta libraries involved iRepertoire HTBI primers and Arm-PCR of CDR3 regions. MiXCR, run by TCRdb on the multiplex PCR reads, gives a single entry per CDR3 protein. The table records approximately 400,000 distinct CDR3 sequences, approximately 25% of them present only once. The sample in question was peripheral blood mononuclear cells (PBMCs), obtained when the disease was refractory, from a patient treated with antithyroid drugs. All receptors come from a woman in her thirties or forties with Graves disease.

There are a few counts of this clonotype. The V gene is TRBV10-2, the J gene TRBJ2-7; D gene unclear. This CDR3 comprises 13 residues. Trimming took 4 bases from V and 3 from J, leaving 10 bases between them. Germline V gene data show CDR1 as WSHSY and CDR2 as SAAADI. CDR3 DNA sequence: TGCGCCAGCAGTGTAAAAAGTCTCTACGAGCAGTACTTC. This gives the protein CASSVKSLYEQYF.

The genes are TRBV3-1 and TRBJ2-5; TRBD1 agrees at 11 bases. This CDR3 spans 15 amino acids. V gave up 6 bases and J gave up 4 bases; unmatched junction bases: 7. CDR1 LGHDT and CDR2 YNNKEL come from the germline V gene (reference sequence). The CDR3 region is CASRPLDRGPETQYF. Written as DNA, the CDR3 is TGTGCCAGCAGACCGCTGGACAGGGGGCCAGAGACCCAGTACTTC.

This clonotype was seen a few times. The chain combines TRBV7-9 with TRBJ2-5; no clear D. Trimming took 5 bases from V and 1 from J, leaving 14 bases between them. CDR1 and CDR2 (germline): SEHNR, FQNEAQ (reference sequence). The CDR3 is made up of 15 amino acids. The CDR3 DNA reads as TGTGCCAGCAGCCTTGGGCCGACTTCCCAAGAGACCCAGTACTTC. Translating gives CASSLGPTSQETQYF.

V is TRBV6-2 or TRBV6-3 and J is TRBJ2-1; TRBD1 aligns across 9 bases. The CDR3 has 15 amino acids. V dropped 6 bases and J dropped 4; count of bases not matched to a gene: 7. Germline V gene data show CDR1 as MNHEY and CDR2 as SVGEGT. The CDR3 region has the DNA TGTGCCAGCAGATTACAGGGGGCCGGGTACAATGAGCAGTTCTTC. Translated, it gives CASRLQGAGYNEQFF.

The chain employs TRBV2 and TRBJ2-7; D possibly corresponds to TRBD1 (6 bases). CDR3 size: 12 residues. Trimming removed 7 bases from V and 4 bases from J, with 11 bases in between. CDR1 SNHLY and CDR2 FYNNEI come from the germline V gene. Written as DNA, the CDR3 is TGTGCCAGCATCGACAGGCGATACGAGCAGTACTTC. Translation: CASIDRRYEQYF. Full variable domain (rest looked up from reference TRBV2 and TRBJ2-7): EPEVTQTPSHQVTQMGQEVILRCVPISNHLYFYWYRQILGQKVEFLVSFYNNEISEKSEIFDDQFSVERPDGSNFTLKIRSTKLEDSAMYFCASIDRRYEQYFGPGTRLTVT.

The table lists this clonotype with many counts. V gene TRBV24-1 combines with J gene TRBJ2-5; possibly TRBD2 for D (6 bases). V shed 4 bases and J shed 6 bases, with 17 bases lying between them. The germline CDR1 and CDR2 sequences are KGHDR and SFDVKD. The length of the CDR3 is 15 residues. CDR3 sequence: CATSDAGPMGKTQYF. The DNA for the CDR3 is TGTGCCACCAGTGACGCGGGGCCCATGGGGAAGACCCAGTACTTC.

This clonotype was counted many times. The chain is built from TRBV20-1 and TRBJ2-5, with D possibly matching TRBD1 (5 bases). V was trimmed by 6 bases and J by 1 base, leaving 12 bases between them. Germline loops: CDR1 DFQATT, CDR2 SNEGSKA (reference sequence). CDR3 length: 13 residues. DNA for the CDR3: TGCAGTGCACAAAGACAGCTCCAAGAGACCCAGTACTTC. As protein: CSAQRQLQETQYF.

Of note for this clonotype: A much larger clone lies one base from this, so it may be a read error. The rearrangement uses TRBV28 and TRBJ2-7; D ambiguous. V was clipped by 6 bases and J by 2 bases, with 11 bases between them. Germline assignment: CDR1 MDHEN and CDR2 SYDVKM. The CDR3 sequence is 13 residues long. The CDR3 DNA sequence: TGTGCCAGCAGCCTGAGCTTCGCCTACGAGCAGTACTTC. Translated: CASSLSFAYEQYF.

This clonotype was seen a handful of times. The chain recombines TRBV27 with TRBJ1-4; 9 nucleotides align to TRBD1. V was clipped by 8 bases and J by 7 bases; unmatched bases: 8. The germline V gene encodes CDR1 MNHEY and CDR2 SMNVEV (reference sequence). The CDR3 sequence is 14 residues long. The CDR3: CASGPGQGREKLFF. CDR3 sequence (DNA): TGTGCCAGCGGACCGGGACAGGGACGTGAAAAACTGTTTTTT.

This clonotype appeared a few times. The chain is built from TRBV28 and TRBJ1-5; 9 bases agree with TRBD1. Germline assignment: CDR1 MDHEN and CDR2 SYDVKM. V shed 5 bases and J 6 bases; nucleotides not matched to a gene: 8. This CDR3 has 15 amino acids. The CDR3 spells CASSPYTGGFQPQHF. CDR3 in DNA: TGTGCCAGCAGTCCCTACACAGGGGGCTTTCAGCCCCAGCATTTT.

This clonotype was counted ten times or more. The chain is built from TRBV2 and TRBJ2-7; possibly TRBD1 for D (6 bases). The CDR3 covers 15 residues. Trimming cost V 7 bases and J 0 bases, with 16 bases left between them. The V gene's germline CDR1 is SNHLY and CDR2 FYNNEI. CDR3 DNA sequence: TGTGCCAGCACCGGCACGCAGGGGCCCTCCTACGAGCAGTACTTC. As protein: CASTGTQGPSYEQYF.

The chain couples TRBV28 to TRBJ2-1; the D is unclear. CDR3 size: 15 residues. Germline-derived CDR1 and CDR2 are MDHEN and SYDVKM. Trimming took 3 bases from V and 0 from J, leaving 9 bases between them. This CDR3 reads CASSFMGLSYNEQFF. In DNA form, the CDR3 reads TGTGCCAGCAGTTTTATGGGTCTCTCCTACAATGAGCAGTTCTTC.

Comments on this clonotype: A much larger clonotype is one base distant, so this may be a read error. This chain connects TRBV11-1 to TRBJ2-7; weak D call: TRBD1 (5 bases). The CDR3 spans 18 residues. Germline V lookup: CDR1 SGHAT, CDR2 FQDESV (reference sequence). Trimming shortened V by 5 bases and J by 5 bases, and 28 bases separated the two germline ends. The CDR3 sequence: CASSQDGAGFNLRHEQYF. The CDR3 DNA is TGTGCCAGCAGCCAAGATGGGGCAGGGTTTAACCTACGCCACGAGCAGTACTTC.

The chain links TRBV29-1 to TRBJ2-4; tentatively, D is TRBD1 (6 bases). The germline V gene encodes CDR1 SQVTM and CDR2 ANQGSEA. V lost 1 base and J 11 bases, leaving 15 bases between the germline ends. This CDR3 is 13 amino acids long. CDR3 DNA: TGCAGCGTTGAAGCTAACAGGGTTGGTGTTCAGTACTTC. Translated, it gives CSVEANRVGVQYF.

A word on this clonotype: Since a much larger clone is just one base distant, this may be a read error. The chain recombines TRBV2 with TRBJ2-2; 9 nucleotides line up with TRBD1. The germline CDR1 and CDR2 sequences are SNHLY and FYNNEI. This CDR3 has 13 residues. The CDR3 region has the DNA TGTGCCAGCAGTGTACAGGGGGCCGGGGGGCTGTTTTTT. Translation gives CASSVQGAGGLFF.

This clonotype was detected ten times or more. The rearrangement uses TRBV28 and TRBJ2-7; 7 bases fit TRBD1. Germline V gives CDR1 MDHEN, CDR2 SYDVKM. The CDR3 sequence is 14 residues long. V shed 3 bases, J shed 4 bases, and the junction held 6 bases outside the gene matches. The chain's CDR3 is CASSFQGVPYEQYF. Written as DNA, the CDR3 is TGTGCCAGCAGTTTCCAGGGGGTTCCTTACGAGCAGTACTTC.

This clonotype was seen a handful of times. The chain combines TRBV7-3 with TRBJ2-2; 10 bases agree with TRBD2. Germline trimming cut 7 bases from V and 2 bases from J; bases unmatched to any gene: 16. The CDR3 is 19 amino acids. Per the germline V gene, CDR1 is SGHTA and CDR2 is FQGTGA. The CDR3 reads CASTNNPTSGLPNTGELFF. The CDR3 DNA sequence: TGTGCCAGCACCAACAATCCGACTAGCGGGTTGCCAAACACCGGGGAGCTGTTTTTT.